The 7 T cell receptor beta chains below all came from one sample that was sequenced in a study of Ad26.COV2.S vaccination and SARS-CoV-2 variants. The protocol was immunoSEQ multiplex PCR, while the TCRdb copy is restricted to in-frame clones and leaves out a portion. The profile shows 300,000 to 400,000 clones, around 88% of them singletons. Treatment in this sample: 19 received Ad26.COV2.S at low or high dose, single or two shots; about 5 received placebo; per-sample allocation not given. The samples date from day 63 after the first vaccine or placebo injection. The source material was peripheral blood, sampled in a trial of Ad26.COV2.S vaccine versus placebo. The source of these receptors is a person aged 18-65 years who received the Ad26.COV2.S COVID-19 vaccine or a placebo.

CDR3 sequence (DNA): TGTGCCAGCAATCTCGGAGGCACCTCCTACGAGCAGTACTTC. As protein: CASNLGGTSYEQYF. This chain links TRBV6-5 with TRBJ2-7; tentatively, D is TRBD2 (5 bases). Germline CDR1 reads MNHEY; CDR2 reads SVGAGI. CDR3 length: 14 amino acids. V lost 7 bases and J 0 bases, leaving 13 bases between the germline ends.

The gene calls are TRBV29-1 and TRBJ1-1; 7 bases are shared with TRBD1. This CDR3 is 13 amino acids long. V lost 7 bases to trimming and J lost 1 base; unmatched junction nucleotides: 6. CDR1 is SQVTM and CDR2 is ANQGSEA in the germline V gene. CDR3 sequence reads: CSARQGGNTEAFF. DNA of the CDR3: TGCAGCGCTCGACAGGGTGGGAACACTGAAGCTTTCTTT.

This chain uses TRBV28 with TRBJ2-1, with D unresolved. V gave up 3 bases and J gave up 0 bases, with 15 bases separating them. This CDR3 has 17 amino acids. CDR1 and CDR2 (germline): MDHEN, SYDVKM. CDR3 amino acids: CASSFPLLASSYNEQFF. The CDR3 DNA reads as TGTGCCAGCAGTTTCCCCCTACTCGCGAGCTCCTACAATGAGCAGTTCTTC.

This clone was found a few times. The CDR3 nucleotides are TGTGCCAGCAGTCTAATACCGGGACTAGGGACGGTGGAGCAGTACTTC. Amino acids: CASSLIPGLGTVEQYF. The chain has TRBV7-2 and TRBJ2-7, with 8 nucleotides matching TRBD2. The CDR3 is 16 residues long. The J segment lost 7 bases and the V segment lost 6 bases, leaving 17 bases of the junction unmatched. The germline gives CDR1 SGHTA, CDR2 FQGNSA.

J is TRBJ2-7 and V is TRBV6-2 or TRBV6-3; 8 positions match TRBD2. Looked up from germline, CDR1 is MNHEY and CDR2 is SVGEGT. This CDR3 comprises 14 residues. V dropped 5 bases and J dropped 5; count of bases not matched to a gene: 8. The CDR3 DNA sequence: TGTGCCAGCAGTGTCGCGGGGGGAACTCACGAGCAGTACTTC. Its translation is CASSVAGGTHEQYF.

This chain links TRBV18 with TRBJ1-2, with 10 bases lining up with TRBD1. The CDR3 has 15 residues. Trimming took 2 bases from V and 4 from J; bases not matched to a gene: 4. Germline V gene lookup returns CDR1 KGHSH and CDR2 LQKENI. The CDR3, as DNA: TGTGCCAGCTCACCAAGGGGACAGGGGACCTATGGCTACACCTTC. It specifies CASSPRGQGTYGYTF.

A few counts support this clone. This chain joins TRBV7-2 and TRBJ2-4; no firm D call. CDR3 length: 15 residues. Germline V gives CDR1 SGHTA, CDR2 FQGNSA. V lost 3 bases, J lost 1 base, and 10 bases lay in between. The CDR3 DNA follows: TGTGCCAGCAGCTTGGTATCGGACGCCAAAAACATTCAGTACTTC. This translates into CASSLVSDAKNIQYF.